This T cell receptor (beta chain) appears in the sequencing data of a study of blood T cell repertoires in COVID-19. Study-wide background: Sites across the United States, Italy and Spain contributed samples from acute and convalescent COVID-19. From T cells, B-cell-depleted T cells, or PBMCs came the material, which was cDNA or gDNA.

The CDR3 length is 15 residues. Germline V gene lookup returns CDR1 MNHEY and CDR2 SMNVEV (reference sequence). V lost 6 bases, J lost 5 bases, and 6 bases stayed unmatched. The authors' processing: Amplification of reference gene primers provided the estimated nucleated cell counts. Clones were read by immunoSEQ multiplex PCR, and TCRdb kept only the in-frame ones, dropping some. V and J calls and clone size follow that table, whereas D and trimming were derived from the DNA. The sample carries 140,000 to 150,000 clones, 85% to 90% recorded once. The sequencing input was peripheral blood. V and J are TRBV27 and TRBJ2-1; 11 positions agree with TRBD2. This clonotype was sampled from a man in his 60s with active or convalescent COVID-19. The CDR3 nucleotides are TGTGCCAGCAGAATAGCGGGAGGGACCCACAATGAGCAGTTCTTC. Protein product: CASRIAGGTHNEQFF.